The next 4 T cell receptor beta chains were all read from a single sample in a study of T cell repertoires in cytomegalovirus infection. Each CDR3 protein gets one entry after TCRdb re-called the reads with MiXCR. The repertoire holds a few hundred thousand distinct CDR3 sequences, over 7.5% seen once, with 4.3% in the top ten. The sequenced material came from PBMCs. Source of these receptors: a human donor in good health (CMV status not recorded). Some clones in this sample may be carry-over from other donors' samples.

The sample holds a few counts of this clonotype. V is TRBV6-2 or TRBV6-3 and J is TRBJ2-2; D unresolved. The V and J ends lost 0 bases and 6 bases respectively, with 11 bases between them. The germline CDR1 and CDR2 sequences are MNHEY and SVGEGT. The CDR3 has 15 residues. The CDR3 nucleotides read TGTGCCAGCAGTTACTCTACGATAGCTCCCGGGGAGCTGTTTTTT. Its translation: CASSYSTIAPGELFF.

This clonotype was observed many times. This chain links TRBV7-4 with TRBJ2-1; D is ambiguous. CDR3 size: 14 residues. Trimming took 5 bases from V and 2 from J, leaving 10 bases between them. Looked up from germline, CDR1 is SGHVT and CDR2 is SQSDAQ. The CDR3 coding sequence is TGTGCCAGCAGCCATGGGCGGACCTACAATGAGCAGTTCTTC. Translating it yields CASSHGRTYNEQFF.

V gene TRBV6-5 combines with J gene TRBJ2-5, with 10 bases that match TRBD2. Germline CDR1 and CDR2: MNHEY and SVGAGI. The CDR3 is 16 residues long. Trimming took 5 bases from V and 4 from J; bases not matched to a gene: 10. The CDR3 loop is CASSPLSLAGGETQYF. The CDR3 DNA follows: TGTGCCAGCAGTCCACTCTCCTTAGCGGGGGGAGAGACCCAGTACTTC.

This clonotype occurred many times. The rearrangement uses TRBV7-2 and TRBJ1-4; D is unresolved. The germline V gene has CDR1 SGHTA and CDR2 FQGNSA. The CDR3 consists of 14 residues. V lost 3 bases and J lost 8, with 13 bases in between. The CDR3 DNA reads TGTGCCAGCAGCTTCCGGTCTAAGGAGGAAAAACTGTTTTTT. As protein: CASSFRSKEEKLFF.